One sample yielded the 25 T cell receptor beta chains listed below, sequenced in a study of regulatory T cells in long-lasting Graves disease. As for time point: newly diagnosed GD, antithyroid drugs for less than 3 months. Extracted PBMC RNA gave rise to the TCR library. Library construction for TCR beta used iRepertoire HTBI primers and Arm-PCR of CDR3 regions. A single record per CDR3 protein comes from TCRdb applying MiXCR to the multiplex PCR reads. The sample carries 620,000 or so distinct CDR3 sequences, 16% recorded once. These data also formed part of another study, on T cells in Graves' hyperthyroidism and ophthalmopathy.

Here the sequenced sample was peripheral blood mononuclear cells (PBMCs), taken at new diagnosis, from a patient treated with antithyroid drugs. The receptors here all came from a young woman with Graves disease.

This chain links TRBV28 with TRBJ2-7, with 8 bases that match TRBD2. J was trimmed by 3 bases and V by 10 bases; bases with no gene match: 8. The germline gives CDR1 MDHEN, CDR2 SYDVKM. CDR3 length: 13 amino acids. The CDR3 is CATNSGNIYEQYF. The CDR3 coding sequence is TGTGCCACAAATAGCGGGAATATCTACGAGCAGTACTTC.

This chain uses TRBV5-1 with TRBJ2-1, with TRBD2 identical over 8 bases. CDR3 length equals 17 residues. The J segment lost 6 bases and the V segment lost 4 bases, leaving 15 bases of the junction unmatched. The germline CDR1 and CDR2 sequences are SGHRS and YFSETQ. CDR3 in amino acids: CASSPRGGGSPFNEQFF. The CDR3 region has the DNA TGCGCCAGCAGCCCCCGGGGGGGCGGGAGTCCCTTCAATGAGCAGTTCTTC.

In this sample, this clonotype turned up many times. The V and J genes are TRBV20-1 and TRBJ1-1; D uncertain. CDR1 DFQATT and CDR2 SNEGSKA come from the germline V gene (reference sequence). The CDR3 runs 12 residues. The V and J ends lost 3 bases and 1 base respectively, with 6 bases between them. In nucleotides, the CDR3 is TGCAGTGCTAGGGCATGGAACACTGAAGCTTTCTTT. It is translated as CSARAWNTEAFF.

This clonotype was counted only a few times. The chain employs TRBV4-2 and TRBJ2-4; D perhaps matches TRBD2 (5 bases). CDR1 and CDR2 from the germline V gene are LGHNA and YNFKEQ. The CDR3 has 18 residues. V lost 0 bases and J lost 1, with 16 bases in between. CDR3 bases: TGTGCCAGCAGCCAAGATGGAACGGCTAGCTCGGCCAAAAACATTCAGTACTTC. This encodes CASSQDGTASSAKNIQYF.

This clonotype came up many times. The rearrangement uses TRBV12-3 or TRBV12-4 and TRBJ2-1, with D hard to call. The CDR3 sequence is 14 residues long. V gave up 0 bases and J gave up 4 bases, with 7 bases separating them. The CDR3 region has the DNA TGTGCCAGCAGTTTAGCGGGGAAATACAATGAGCAGTTCTTC. It specifies CASSLAGKYNEQFF.

This clonotype was counted ten times or more. The rearrangement links TRBV2 to TRBJ1-2; possible D gene TRBD1, 6 bases. The CDR3 length is 12 residues. Trimming removed 7 bases at V and 2 bases at J, with 8 bases between. Per germline, CDR1 SNHLY and CDR2 FYNNEI. The CDR3 bases are TGTGCCAGCATCACAGGGAACTATGGCTACACCTTC. Translation: CASITGNYGYTF.

This clonotype was detected ten times or more. The chain combines TRBV20-1 with TRBJ2-7; TRBD2 agrees at 10 bases. CDR1 is DFQATT, CDR2 SNEGSKA, per germline (reference sequence). The junction had 8 bases not matched to a gene; V was cut back by 2 bases and J by 4 bases. The CDR3 is 15 residues long. The CDR3 region is CSARSLAGVVYEQYF. In nucleotides, the CDR3 is TGCAGTGCTAGATCTCTAGCGGGAGTAGTGTACGAGCAGTACTTC.

This clonotype was found many times. The chain couples TRBV2 to TRBJ2-2, with D unclear. There are 12 residues in the CDR3. Between the trimmed V and J ends, which lost 8 bases and 1 base, there was a span of 5 bases. The germline V gene has CDR1 SNHLY and CDR2 FYNNEI. Here the CDR3 reads CASGQNTGELFF. The CDR3 region has the DNA TGTGCCAGCGGTCAGAACACCGGGGAGCTGTTTTTT.

This clonotype occurred a few times. The rearrangement uses TRBV5-6 and TRBJ2-1, with TRBD2 identical over 12 bases. The ends lost 5 bases at V and 7 bases at J; junction bases unmatched: 7. The CDR3 consists of 15 residues. From germline, CDR1 is SGHDT and CDR2 YYEEEE. DNA for the CDR3: TGTGCCAGCAGTCCACTAGCGGGAGGATGGAATGAGCAGTTCTTC. It encodes CASSPLAGGWNEQFF. The variable domain in full, completed from reference TRBV5-6 and TRBJ2-1, reads DAGVTQSPTHLIKTRGQQVTLRCSPKSGHDTVSWYQQALGQGPQFIFQYYEEEERQRGNFPDRFSGHQFPNYSSELNVNALLLGDSALYLCASSPLAGGWNEQFFGPGTRLTVL.

CDR3 nucleotides: TGTGCCAGCAGTCGGGACAGGGTGCATTGGGGATCACCCCTCCACTTT. Amino acid sequence: CASSRDRVHWGSPLHF. The chain links TRBV28 to TRBJ1-6, with 9 bases aligning to TRBD1. Unmatched junction bases numbered 12, after V lost 5 bases and J lost 10 bases. The CDR3 is made up of 16 amino acids. Germline CDR1 and CDR2: MDHEN and SYDVKM.

The V gene is TRBV14, the J gene TRBJ1-3; tentative D call: TRBD1 (5 bases). CDR3 length: 16 amino acids. V was cut by 0 bases and J by 3 bases, with 12 bases left in between. Germline lookup yields CDR1 SGHDN and CDR2 FVKESK. As DNA, the CDR3 is TGTGCCAGCAGCCAAGACGCAGGGTCAAATGGAAACACCATATATTTT. Translating gives CASSQDAGSNGNTIYF.

The table lists this clonotype with a count of one. The gene calls are TRBV5-1 and TRBJ2-2; D is tentatively TRBD1 or TRBD2 (5 bases each). CDR3 length equals 17 residues. CDR1 is SGHRS, CDR2 YFSETQ, per germline. The ends were cut back, 4 bases at V and 4 bases at J, with 20 bases in the middle. The DNA of the CDR3 is TGCGCCAGCAGCCCCGGGGCAGTCGGTCGGGCCACCGGGGAGCTGTTTTTT. Amino acids: CASSPGAVGRATGELFF.

The CDR3 region is CASSYKEKETQYF. The CDR3 bases are TGTGCCAGCAGTTACAAAGAGAAAGAGACCCAGTACTTC. The gene calls are TRBV6-2 or TRBV6-3 and TRBJ2-5; D remains unclear. Germline lookup yields CDR1 MNHEY and CDR2 SVGEGT. The CDR3 contains 13 residues. V dropped 2 bases and J dropped 3 bases, with 7 bases sitting between them.

V gene TRBV6-1 combines with J gene TRBJ1-5; D gene uncertain. The CDR3 sequence is 15 residues long. Germline V gene lookup returns CDR1 MNHNS and CDR2 SASEGT. Trimming cost V 6 bases and J 3 bases, with 15 bases left between them. CDR3 in amino acids: CASSAEAGYNQPQHF. CDR3 DNA: TGTGCCAGCAGCGCGGAGGCGGGTTACAATCAGCCCCAGCATTTT.

Notes on this clonotype: A clone one base away is much larger, so this may be a read error. Given the absence of the conserved phenylalanine or tryptophan at the CDR3 end, a read error is likely. The chain employs TRBV6-4 and TRBJ2-1; D tentatively reads TRBD1 or TRBD2 (5 bases each). This CDR3 comprises 15 residues. Germline lookup yields CDR1 MRHNA and CDR2 SNTAGT. Trimming took off 6 bases at V and 8 bases at J, with 20 bases between the two ends. The CDR3 reads CASSLGIRDGDEQFL. CDR3 bases: TGTGCCAGCAGCTTAGGAATCCGGGACGGGGATGAGCAGTTCCTC.

There are many counts of this clonotype. The chain uses TRBV7-2 and TRBJ2-1; perhaps TRBD1 as D (6 bases). Germline assignment: CDR1 SGHTA and CDR2 FQGNSA. The CDR3 has 16 residues. V gave up 4 bases and J gave up 7 bases, with 20 bases separating them. The CDR3 bases are TGTGCCAGCAGCTCCGTGGTGGGGGCCCCGGGAAATGAGCAGTTCTTC. Amino acids: CASSSVVGAPGNEQFF.

This clonotype was observed at least ten times. CDR3 residues: CASSPLDSTEAFF. As DNA, the CDR3 is TGTGCCAGCTCACCACTGGACAGTACTGAAGCTTTCTTT. The V gene is TRBV18, the J gene TRBJ1-1; D may be TRBD1 (6 bases). V lost 1 base to trimming and J lost 5 bases, with 8 bases between them. Germline-derived CDR1 and CDR2 are KGHSH and LQKENI. This CDR3 has 13 residues.

The V gene is TRBV5-1, the J gene TRBJ2-1; possibly TRBD2 for D (6 bases). The V end lost 2 bases, the J end lost 5 bases, and 20 bases lay between the germline ends. This CDR3 contains 17 residues. From germline, CDR1 is SGHRS and CDR2 YFSETQ. CDR3 sequence reads: CASSLYPLRREDNEQFF. In DNA, the CDR3 is TGCGCCAGCAGCTTATACCCACTCAGGAGGGAGGACAATGAGCAGTTCTTC.

About this clonotype: A much larger clone differs by one base, so this may be a read error. The V and J genes are TRBV7-9 and TRBJ1-4; 7 bases are shared with TRBD1. The V gene end was trimmed by 6 bases and the J gene end by 8 bases; junction bases not matched to a gene: 3. The length of the CDR3 is 12 residues. Germline V CDR1 and CDR2: SEHNR, FQNEAQ (reference sequence). The CDR3 DNA reads as TGTGCCAGCAGTGGGACAGAGGAAAAACTGTTTTTT. It yields the protein CASSGTEEKLFF.

The chain has TRBV2 and TRBJ1-6, with D unclear. The CDR3 has 14 residues. CDR1 is SNHLY and CDR2 is FYNNEI in the germline V gene. Trimming removed 3 bases from V and 5 bases from J, with 8 bases in between. Here the CDR3 DNA reads TGTGCCAGCAGTGATAGGCAGAATAATTCACCCCTCCACTTT. This sequence encodes CASSDRQNNSPLHF.

This chain uses TRBV18 with TRBJ1-2, with TRBD1 matching 8 bases. After removal of 5 bases from V and 8 bases from J, the junction contained 7 bases not matched to a gene. Germline-derived CDR1 and CDR2 are KGHSH and LQKENI. The CDR3 runs 13 residues. The CDR3 region is CASSGRQGSGYTF. CDR3 coding DNA: TGTGCCAGCTCAGGCAGACAGGGGAGCGGCTACACCTTC.

The table lists this clonotype with many counts. The V and J genes are TRBV7-3 and TRBJ2-7; TRBD2 is a possible D gene (6 bases). V lost 1 base and J lost 5, with 15 bases in between. The CDR3 spans 15 residues. Germline CDR1 and CDR2: SGHTA and FQGTGA. The CDR3 DNA follows: TGTGCCAGCAGCTTAAATGGGCGGGACGGCGACGAGCAGTACTTC. It is translated as CASSLNGRDGDEQYF. The variable domain in full, with the rest retrieved from reference TRBV7-3 and TRBJ2-7, is GAGVSQTPSNKVTEKGKYVELRCDPISGHTALYWYRQSLGQGPEFLIYFQGTGAADDSGLPNDRFFAVRPEGSVSTLKIQRTERGDSAVYLCASSLNGRDGDEQYFGPGTRLTVT.

This chain joins TRBV6-1 and TRBJ1-4; D not certain. There are 17 residues in the CDR3. Germline CDR1 is MNHNS and CDR2 is SASEGT. V dropped 6 bases and J dropped 0 bases, with 17 bases sitting between them. The CDR3 loop is CASSFRFQAATNEKLFF. CDR3 DNA: TGTGCCAGCAGCTTCCGTTTTCAGGCTGCAACTAATGAAAAACTGTTTTTT.

The chain employs TRBV6-1 and TRBJ2-7; 8 bases agree with TRBD1. The CDR3 runs to 12 residues. V was clipped by 7 bases and J by 6 bases; unmatched bases: 5. CDR1 is MNHNS, CDR2 SASEGT, per germline. The CDR3 spells CASNRQGSEQYF. The CDR3 DNA sequence: TGTGCCAGCAACAGACAGGGGTCCGAGCAGTACTTC.

This clonotype has a count of ten or more. The rearrangement joins TRBV6-5 to TRBJ1-1; perhaps TRBD1 as D (5 bases). The germline V gene encodes CDR1 MNHEY and CDR2 SVGAGI. V shed 0 bases and J shed 0 bases, with 14 bases lying between them. The CDR3 is 17 amino acids. CDR3 sequence (DNA): TGTGCCAGCAGTTACTCCGCCAGGGTAGTAATGAACACTGAAGCTTTCTTT. Translation: CASSYSARVVMNTEAFF.